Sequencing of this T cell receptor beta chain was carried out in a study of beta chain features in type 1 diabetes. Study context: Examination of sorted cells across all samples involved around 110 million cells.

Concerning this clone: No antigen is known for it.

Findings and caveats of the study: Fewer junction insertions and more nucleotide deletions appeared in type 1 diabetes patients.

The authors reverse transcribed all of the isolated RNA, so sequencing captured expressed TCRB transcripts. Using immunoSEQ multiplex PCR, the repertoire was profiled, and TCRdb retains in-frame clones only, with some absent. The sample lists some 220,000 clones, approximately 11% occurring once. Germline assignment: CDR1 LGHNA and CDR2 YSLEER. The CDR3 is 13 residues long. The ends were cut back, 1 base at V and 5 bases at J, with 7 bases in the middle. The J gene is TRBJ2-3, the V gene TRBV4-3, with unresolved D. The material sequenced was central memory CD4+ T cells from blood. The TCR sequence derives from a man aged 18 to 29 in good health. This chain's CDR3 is CASSQGQLDTQYF. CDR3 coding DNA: TGCGCCAGCAGCCAAGGGCAGTTAGATACGCAGTATTTT.